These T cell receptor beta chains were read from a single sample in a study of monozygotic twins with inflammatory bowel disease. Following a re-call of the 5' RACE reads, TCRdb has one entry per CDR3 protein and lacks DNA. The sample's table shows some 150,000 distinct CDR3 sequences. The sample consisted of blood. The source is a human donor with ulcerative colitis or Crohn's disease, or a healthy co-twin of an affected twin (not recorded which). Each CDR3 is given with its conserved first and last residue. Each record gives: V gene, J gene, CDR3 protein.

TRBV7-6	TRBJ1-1	CASSLRWETEAFF
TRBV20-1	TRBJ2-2	CSAPLWTANTGELFF
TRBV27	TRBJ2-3	CASPTSGRSSDTQYF
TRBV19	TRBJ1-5	CASSGDPLRPQHF
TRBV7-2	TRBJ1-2	CASSLPGTGRRGYTF
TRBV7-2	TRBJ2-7	CASSQAGGFNYEQYF
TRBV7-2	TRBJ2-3	CASSPTVSTDTQYF
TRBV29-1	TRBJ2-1	CSVGGINSYNEQFF
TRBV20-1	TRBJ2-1	CSAGQSFYNEQFF
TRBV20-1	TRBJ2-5	CSARDLGLAGGPETQYF
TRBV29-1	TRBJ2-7	CRTLAGPTSYEQYF
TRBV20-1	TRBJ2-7	CSARELRAGSYEQYF
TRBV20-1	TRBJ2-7	CSARGSYEQYF
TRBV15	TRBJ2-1	CATSLIAGGLNEQFF
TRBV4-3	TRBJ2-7	CASSQDITRYEQYF
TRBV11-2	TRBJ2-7	CASSLPILVGLYEQYF
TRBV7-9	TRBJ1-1	CASSPGTGLWNTEAFF
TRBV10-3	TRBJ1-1	CAISDQGIRRAEAFF
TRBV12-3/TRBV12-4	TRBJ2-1	CASSFLAANEQFF
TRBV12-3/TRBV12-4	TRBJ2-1	CASLSGRSSNEQFF
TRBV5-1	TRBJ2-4	CASSWIESPQNIQYF
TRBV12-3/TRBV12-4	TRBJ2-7	CASSFGSDRGIHEQYF
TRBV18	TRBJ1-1	CASSQAGTVPEAFF
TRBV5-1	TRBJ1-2	CASSLLTGGYGYTF
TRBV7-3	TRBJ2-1	CASSFPGLAGENEQFF
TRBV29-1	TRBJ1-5	CSVGQGPNQPQHF
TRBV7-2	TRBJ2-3	CASSLAQFSSGSADTQYF
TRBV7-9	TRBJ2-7	CASATGGLAGGNYEQYF
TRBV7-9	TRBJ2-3	CASSHDRAQNTDTQYF
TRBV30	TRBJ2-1	CAWSGRPGLAGEKQFF
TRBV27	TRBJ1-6	CASSPKRGSSYNSPLHF
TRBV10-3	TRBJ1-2	CAGQGGDYGYTF
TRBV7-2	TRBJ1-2	CASSLRTKTDGYTF
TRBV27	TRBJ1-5	CASSPGQVSNQPQHF
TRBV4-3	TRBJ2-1	CASSQDMGNEQFF
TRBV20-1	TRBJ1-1	CSARWAGSITEAFF
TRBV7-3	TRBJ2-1	CASGPTSGSMGEQFF
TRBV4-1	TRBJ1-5	CASSQEGPNRGMAQHF
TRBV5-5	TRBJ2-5	CASTLSAYQETQYF
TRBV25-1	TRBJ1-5	CASSEYGGQGSQPQHF